Following are 31 T cell receptor beta chains from one sample sequenced in a study of T cells in tuberculosis. Repertoires were generated with immunoSEQ multiplex PCR, while TCRdb's copy carries only in-frame clones and drops some. There are tens of thousands of clones in the sample; approximately 89% occur only once, and less than 2.5% lies in the top ten. Time point indicated: new active TB diagnosis, blood taken before or within 7 days of starting treatment. The source material was PBMCs, sampled at tuberculosis diagnosis. The receptors were gathered from an adult with tuberculosis.

This clone was detected only once. The genes are TRBV5-5 and TRBJ2-7, with D maybe TRBD2 (6 bases). Germline-derived CDR1 and CDR2 are SGHKS and YYEKEE (reference sequence). Trimming cost V 4 bases and J 0 bases, with 17 bases left between them. This CDR3 is built from 16 residues. The CDR3 loop reads CASSDQPGLSSYEQYF. As DNA, the CDR3 is TGTGCCAGCAGCGATCAACCGGGACTCAGCTCCTACGAGCAGTACTTC. The whole variable domain, filled in from reference TRBV5-5 and TRBJ2-7, reads DAGVTQSPTHLIKTRGQQVTLRCSPISGHKSVSWYQQVLGQGPQFIFQYYEKEERGRGNFPDRFSARQFPNYSSELNVNALLLGDSALYLCASSDQPGLSSYEQYFGPGTRLTVT.

This clone showed up just a few times. The V and J genes are TRBV5-1 and TRBJ2-6, with 7 nucleotides matching TRBD1. Germline lookup yields CDR1 SGHRS and CDR2 YFSETQ. The CDR3 has 18 amino acids. After removal of 2 bases from V and 0 bases from J, the junction contained 8 bases not matched to a gene. In DNA, the CDR3 is TGCGCCAGCAGCTTTCCGGGACAGCCCCCCTCTGGGGCCAACGTCCTGACTTTC. Encoded protein: CASSFPGQPPSGANVLTF.

The chain links TRBV9 to TRBJ2-5, with D possibly being TRBD2 (6 bases). The V gene's germline CDR1 is SGDLS and CDR2 YYNGEE. CDR3 length: 18 amino acids. The V end was cut by 0 bases, the J end by 5 bases, with 23 bases between. CDR3 protein: CASSVAEEVGEEWETQYF. For the CDR3, the DNA is TGTGCCAGCAGCGTAGCCGAGGAAGTCGGGGAGGAATGGGAGACCCAGTACTTC.

The rearrangement links TRBV29-1 to TRBJ1-2; D unclear. Germline CDR1 and CDR2: SQVTM and ANQGSEA. V shed 4 bases and J shed 8 bases, with 17 bases lying between them. The CDR3 totals 13 residues. CDR3 amino acids: CSVGSVDIWGYTF. The DNA of the CDR3 is TGCAGCGTTGGCTCGGTAGACATATGGGGCTACACCTTC.

This clone is a singleton in its sample. J is TRBJ1-1 and V is TRBV28, with D perhaps TRBD1 (5 bases). The CDR3 loop spans 14 amino acids. The germline gives CDR1 MDHEN, CDR2 SYDVKM. V shed 1 base and J shed 5 bases, with 11 bases lying between them. The CDR3 loop is CASSLSSRGTEAFF. The CDR3 bases are TGTGCCAGCAGTTTATCCTCTAGGGGAACTGAAGCTTTCTTT.

This chain uses TRBV25-1 with TRBJ2-2; a weak D match, TRBD2 (6 bases). The V end was cut by 2 bases, the J end by 3 bases, with 10 bases between. The CDR3 is 15 residues long. CDR1 and CDR2 (germline): MGHDK, SYGVNS. CDR3 sequence reads: CASSERRGDTGELFF. For the CDR3, the DNA is TGTGCCAGCAGTGAACGGAGGGGAGACACCGGGGAGCTGTTTTTT.

The chain combines TRBV5-8 with TRBJ2-7; D not resolved. Trimming removed 0 bases from V and 0 bases from J, with 4 bases in between. Germline-derived CDR1 and CDR2 are SGHTS and YDEGEE. The CDR3 has 13 amino acids. CDR3 DNA sequence: TGTGCCAGCAGCTTGGGGAGCTCCTACGAGCAGTACGTC. Amino acid sequence: CASSLGSSYEQYV.

V gene TRBV20-1 combines with J gene TRBJ1-2; TRBD1 matches 9 bases. The germline CDR1 and CDR2 sequences are DFQATT and SNEGSKA (reference sequence). This CDR3 is built from 11 residues. J gave up 8 bases and V 6 bases, and 4 bases lay outside the gene matches. The CDR3 nucleotides read TGCAGTGCCGTAACAGGGGGCGGCTACACCTTC. Amino acids: CSAVTGGGYTF.

The chain carries TRBV27 and TRBJ1-2, with D hard to call. The CDR3 has 16 residues. The ends were cut back, 3 bases at V and 5 bases at J, with 19 bases in the middle. CDR1 is MNHEY, CDR2 SMNVEV, per germline (reference sequence). The CDR3 region is CASSFLPPRRVYGYTF. DNA of the CDR3: TGTGCCAGCAGTTTTTTACCCCCCCGCCGGGTATATGGCTACACCTTC.

V usage is TRBV19 and J usage is TRBJ1-5, with a tentative D call TRBD1 (6 bases). Germline loops: CDR1 LNHDA, CDR2 SQIVND (reference sequence). Trimming cost V 5 bases and J 6 bases, with 17 bases left between them. This CDR3 region has 15 residues. CDR3 in DNA: TGTGCCAGTAGTGGGGGCGGCTTTTTTGGTCAGCCCCAGCATTTT. Translation: CASSGGGFFGQPQHF.

J is TRBJ1-2 and V is TRBV5-8, with D possibly matching TRBD1 (5 bases). Trimming stripped 3 bases from V and 10 bases from J, with 10 bases between. CDR1 is SGHTS, CDR2 YDEGEE, per germline. This CDR3 has 11 residues. The CDR3 bases are TGTGCCAGCAGCTCCGGAGGGGACTACACCTTC. Its protein product is CASSSGGDYTF.

The gene calls are TRBV4-3 and TRBJ1-1; TRBD1 might be the D (5 bases). Germline V CDR1 and CDR2: LGHNA, YSLEER. V shed 3 bases and J shed 2 bases, with 16 bases lying between them. CDR3 size: 16 residues. The CDR3 DNA reads TGCGCCAGCAGCCACGATACCGACAGTCGAAACACTGAAGCTTTCTTT. This sequence encodes CASSHDTDSRNTEAFF.

This sequence joins TRBV7-2 and TRBJ2-1; 13 bases match TRBD2. There are 16 residues in the CDR3. J gave up 6 bases and V 4 bases, and 6 bases lay outside the gene matches. Germline V gene lookup returns CDR1 SGHTA and CDR2 FQGNSA. The CDR3 DNA reads as TGTGCCAGCAGCTACACCGGGACTAGCGGGGTCAATGAGCAGTTCTTC. It encodes CASSYTGTSGVNEQFF.

The chain employs TRBV6-1 and TRBJ1-1; no clear D. CDR3 length: 17 residues. Germline CDR1 is MNHNS and CDR2 is SASEGT. Deletions cut 4 bases from V and 3 bases from J, with 21 bases between. CDR3 DNA: TGTGCCAGCAGTGCCTTCTGGGGTCGGGTCGGGGACACTGAAGCTTTCTTT. Translation: CASSAFWGRVGDTEAFF.

This rearrangement joins TRBV6-1 to TRBJ2-7; weak D call: TRBD2 (5 bases). The germline CDR1 and CDR2 sequences are MNHNS and SASEGT. Trimming shortened V by 8 bases and J by 2 bases, and 13 bases separated the two germline ends. There are 13 residues in the CDR3. CDR3 sequence reads: CASVQVAPYEQYV. The CDR3 DNA reads as TGTGCCAGCGTCCAGGTAGCGCCCTACGAGCAGTACGTC.

This clone has just one count. The rearrangement links TRBV5-1 to TRBJ2-3, with no clear D. Germline-derived CDR1 and CDR2 are SGHRS and YFSETQ. V was shortened by 5 bases and J by 1 base, with 5 bases between the two germline ends. This CDR3 contains 12 residues. The CDR3 DNA sequence: TGCGCCAGCAGGCAGGGCACAGATACGCAGTATTTT. The encoded protein is CASRQGTDTQYF.

V gene TRBV4-3 combines with J gene TRBJ2-7; D is ambiguous. CDR1 is LGHNA and CDR2 is YSLEER in the germline V gene. This CDR3 contains 15 residues. Trimming took off 1 base at V and 0 bases at J, with 10 bases between the two ends. The CDR3 bases are TGCGCCAGCAGCCAAGTTCCAGGAAGCTCCTACGAGCAGTACTTC. Protein: CASSQVPGSSYEQYF.

The sample holds one count of this clone. The chain combines TRBV6-5 with TRBJ2-3, with a possible D match to TRBD1 (7 bases). The germline gives CDR1 MNHEY, CDR2 SVGAGI. V dropped 2 bases and J dropped 4 bases, with 16 bases sitting between them. The CDR3 runs to 16 residues. The chain's CDR3 is CASSYDREVTADTQYF. For the CDR3, the DNA is TGTGCCAGCAGTTACGACAGGGAGGTTACGGCAGATACGCAGTATTTT.

The chain recombines TRBV27 with TRBJ2-5; D may be TRBD1 (5 bases). Deletions cut 5 bases from V and 3 bases from J, with 7 bases between. Germline V gene data show CDR1 as MNHEY and CDR2 as SMNVEV (reference sequence). The CDR3 totals 12 residues. CDR3 region: CASSGAEETQYF. CDR3 DNA sequence: TGTGCCAGCAGTGGGGCAGAAGAGACCCAGTACTTC.

The V gene is TRBV27, the J gene TRBJ1-5; tentative D call: TRBD1 (6 bases). Per the germline V gene, CDR1 is MNHEY and CDR2 is SMNVEV (reference sequence). The CDR3 has 16 amino acids. The ends were cut back, 5 bases at V and 7 bases at J, with 21 bases in the middle. This chain's CDR3 is CASSPFGGGLEQPQHF. The CDR3 nucleotides are TGTGCCAGCAGTCCCTTCGGGGGGGGGCTAGAACAGCCCCAGCATTTT.

This clone was seen a few times. This chain uses TRBV5-1 with TRBJ2-1; 11 nucleotides agree with TRBD1. The CDR3 has 15 amino acids. The germline V gene has CDR1 SGHRS and CDR2 YFSETQ. The V and J ends lost 4 bases and 8 bases, in that order; junction bases with no gene match: 8. This CDR3 is CASSPGTGGRHEQFF. CDR3 nucleotide sequence: TGCGCCAGCAGCCCCGGGACAGGGGGTAGACATGAGCAGTTCTTC.

The chain couples TRBV6-6 to TRBJ2-1; 7 bases match TRBD1. There are 16 residues in the CDR3. CDR1 and CDR2 (germline): MNHNY, SVGAGI (reference sequence). J lost 3 bases, V lost 5 bases, and 10 bases had no gene match. CDR3 amino acids: CASSLTTGLGYNEQFF. CDR3 bases: TGTGCCAGCAGTCTCACGACAGGGTTGGGCTACAATGAGCAGTTCTTC.

V and J are TRBV6-5 and TRBJ1-2; D gene uncertain. Germline V gives CDR1 MNHEY, CDR2 SVGAGI. V dropped 6 bases and J dropped 0 bases, with 11 bases sitting between them. The CDR3 is 14 amino acids. In nucleotides, the CDR3 is TGTGCCAGCAGGGCGGGCAAGACTAACTATGGCTACACCTTC. Translated: CASRAGKTNYGYTF.

The rearrangement links TRBV7-8 to TRBJ1-1, with 7 bases aligning to TRBD1. After removal of 1 base from V and 5 bases from J, the junction contained 13 bases not matched to a gene. This CDR3 comprises 17 residues. Germline V gene sequence: CDR1 SGHVS, CDR2 FQNEAQ. CDR3 bases: TGTGCCAGCAGCTTAGTCCCTTTACAGGACAGGAGGACTGAAGCTTTCTTT. Residues: CASSLVPLQDRRTEAFF.

The V and J genes are TRBV30 and TRBJ1-2; no firm D call. This CDR3 has 15 residues. Germline lookup yields CDR1 GTSNPN and CDR2 SVGIG (reference sequence). The ends were cut back, 2 bases at V and 0 bases at J, with 13 bases in the middle. The CDR3 nucleotides are TGTGCCTGGAGTCACCGCCGACTCCCTAACTATGGCTACACCTTC. It is translated as CAWSHRRLPNYGYTF.

J is TRBJ2-2 and V is TRBV10-3; D perhaps matches TRBD1 (5 bases). Deletions cut 0 bases from V and 4 bases from J, with 12 bases between. Germline values: CDR1 ENHRY, CDR2 SYGVKD. CDR3 size: 16 residues. The CDR3 here is CAISESGRGFTGELFF. CDR3 DNA sequence: TGTGCCATCAGTGAGTCTGGAAGGGGCTTCACCGGGGAGCTGTTTTTT.

The CDR3 sequence is CSATDRYEQYV. CDR3 coding DNA: TGCAGTGCTACTGACAGGTACGAGCAGTACGTC. V usage is TRBV20-1 and J usage is TRBJ2-7, with TRBD1 as a possible D gene (6 bases). CDR3 length: 11 amino acids. Trimming left V 4 bases short and J 4 bases short, with 8 bases between. Germline lookup yields CDR1 DFQATT and CDR2 SNEGSKA (reference sequence).

The table lists this clone with a count of one. This sequence joins TRBV27 and TRBJ1-5; no clear D gene. The V end was cut by 2 bases, the J end by 6 bases, with 11 bases between. Germline V gene data show CDR1 as MNHEY and CDR2 as SMNVEV (reference sequence). This CDR3 comprises 14 residues. The CDR3 nucleotides are TGTGCCAGCAGTTTAACCCAGCTAGGTCAGCCCCAGCATTTT. It codes for CASSLTQLGQPQHF.

V usage is TRBV12-5 and J usage is TRBJ1-1; no clear D. CDR1 is LGHNT, CDR2 FRNRAP, per germline. The CDR3 runs to 13 residues. Deletions cut 3 bases from V and 3 bases from J, with 8 bases between. The CDR3 loop reads CASGLEHYTEAFF. The CDR3 DNA reads TGTGCTAGTGGTTTAGAACATTACACTGAAGCTTTCTTT.

The chain is built from TRBV11-2 and TRBJ2-5; TRBD1 agrees at 7 bases. Unmatched junction bases numbered 9, after V lost 1 base and J lost 4 bases. Germline V gene data show CDR1 as SGHAT and CDR2 as FQNNGV. The CDR3 consists of 16 residues. The CDR3 nucleotides are TGTGCCAGCAGCTTAGGAGGGGGCGGAGGAACAGAGACCCAGTACTTC. Translation gives CASSLGGGGGTETQYF. The full variable domain, its missing parts supplied by reference TRBV11-2 and TRBJ2-5, is EAGVAQSPRYKIIEKRQSVAFWCNPISGHATLYWYQQILGQGPKLLIQFQNNGVVDDSQLPKDRFSAERLKGVDSTLKIQPAKLEDSAVYLCASSLGGGGGTETQYFGPGTRLLVL.

The chain carries TRBV9 and TRBJ1-4; tentatively, D is TRBD1 (6 bases). Trimming removed 3 bases at V and 2 bases at J, with 8 bases between. Germline V CDR1 and CDR2: SGDLS, YYNGEE. The CDR3 is 14 amino acids. The CDR3 here is CASSGGRTNEKLFF. The CDR3 DNA reads as TGTGCCAGCAGCGGGGGGCGTACTAATGAAAAACTGTTTTTT.